This TCR beta chain stems from a study of blood T cell repertoires in COVID-19. Study context: Specimens from acute and convalescent COVID-19 originated in the United States, Italy and Spain. In each case, the material was cDNA or gDNA derived from T cells, B-cell-depleted T cells, or PBMCs.

In the original processing: Estimated nucleated cell counts came from reference gene primer amplification. Method: immunoSEQ multiplex PCR; TCRdb's copy keeps in-frame clones and lacks some. That table is the source of V, J and clone size, and D and trimming were worked out from the DNA. The sample includes roughly 110,000 clones, roughly 81% of them seen just once. Germline CDR1 is GTSNPN and CDR2 is SVGIG (reference sequence). V gave up 3 bases and J gave up 1 base, with 9 bases separating them. The CDR3 is 13 residues long. This rearrangement joins TRBV30 to TRBJ1-1; D is unclear. The receptor was derived from a man between 40 and 49 years old with acute or convalescent COVID-19. Sequenced sample: peripheral blood. CDR3 in DNA: TGTGCCTGGAGCGCTACGGGGAACACTGAAGCTTTCTTT. Protein sequence: CAWSATGNTEAFF. Looking up the rest from reference TRBV30 and TRBJ1-1 gives the full variable domain: SQTIHQWPATLVQPVGSPLSLECTVEGTSNPNLYWYRQAAGRGLQLLFYSVGIGQISSEVPQNLSASRPQDRQFILSSKKLLLSDSGFYLCAWSATGNTEAFFGQGTRLTVV.